This T cell receptor (beta chain) was sequenced for a study of T cell changes during pregnancy in multiple sclerosis. Assay used: immunoSEQ multiplex PCR; TCRdb lists only in-frame clones, some missing. The sample yields about 52,000 clones, around 92% seen once. The length of the CDR3 is 17 residues. The germline CDR1 and CDR2 sequences are SGHTA and FQGNSA. J gave up 4 bases and V 1 base, and 10 bases lay outside the gene matches. The sample consisted of CD4+ T cells from peripheral blood mononuclear cells, taken in the third trimester of pregnancy. This receptor was identified in a female donor with multiple sclerosis, enrolled in a pregnancy study. The chain combines TRBV7-2 with TRBJ1-3, with TRBD1 matching over 7 bases. CDR3 region: CASSLGLTGAYGNTIYF. CDR3 DNA: TGTGCCAGCAGCTTAGGGCTCACAGGGGCTTACGGAAACACCATATATTTT.